The sample holds a few counts of the clone carrying this T cell receptor (beta chain). Its antigen is as yet unknown. As to time point: persistent/refractory GD, antithyroid drugs over 5 years with positive TRAb. Extracted PBMC RNA gave rise to the TCR library. Under American Thyroid Association guidelines, Graves' disease was diagnosed. Into tubes containing EDTA, about 9.6 milliliters of peripheral blood were drawn. The CDR3 extends over 14 amino acids. Germline CDR1 reads DFQATT; CDR2 reads SNEGSKA (reference sequence). V gave up 3 bases and J gave up 1 base; unmatched junction bases: 6. This sample was included in a study of regulatory T cells in long-lasting Graves disease. Researchers made TCR beta libraries by using iRepertoire HTBI primers and running Arm-PCR on CDR3 regions. As originally analysed: From all samples, identification returned approximately 15 TRBJ and about 60 TRBV segments. TCRdb reprocessed the multiplex PCR reads via MiXCR and lists one record per CDR3 protein. These V and J calls rely on TCRdb rather than the paper's analysis. The table lists some 430,000 distinct CDR3 sequences, roughly 21% of them singletons.

General study results and limits: Patients with persistent disease showed a bias toward TRBV28, TRBJ1-2 and TRBJ2-5.

Sequences were derived from peripheral blood mononuclear cells (PBMCs), sampled when the disease was refractory, from a patient treated with antithyroid drugs. The clonotype originates from a female donor with Graves disease. This chain links TRBV20-1 with TRBJ2-7, with 7 bases aligning to TRBD1. CDR3 DNA sequence: TGCAGTGCTAGTACAGGGGATGAATCCTACGAGCAGTACTTC. Protein: CSASTGDESYEQYF.